This is a list of T cell receptor beta chains from one sample in a study of blood T cells in healthy people across ages. TCRdb itself ran the 5' RACE reads through MiXCR, one entry per CDR3 protein. Here the sample spans roughly 1.6 million distinct CDR3 sequences, roughly a third being singletons. The sequenced material came from blood. These receptors originate from a woman under 40 in good health. CDR3s include the opening cysteine and the closing phenylalanine or tryptophan. A D gene is named only where the DNA matches it firmly. Only part of the rows carry a size: once, few, many, or a class if the clone is expanded.

TRBV5-1,few,TRBJ2-3,-,CASSFRPGPPMDTQYF,TGCGCCAGCAGCTTCCGGCCCGGGCCCCCCATGGATACGCAGTATTTT
TRBV20-1,few,TRBJ2-7,TRBD1,CSAPTGIYEQYF,TGCAGTGCGCCGACAGGGATCTACGAGCAGTACTTC
TRBV29-1,many,TRBJ2-5,-,CSVGRGEWETQYF,TGCAGCGTTGGGAGGGGGGAATGGGAGACCCAGTACTTC
TRBV5-1,few,TRBJ2-7,-,CASSGVGGYEQYF,TGCGCCAGCAGCGGGGTGGGCGGCTACGAGCAGTACTTC
TRBV7-6,once,TRBJ1-5,-,CASSLAGSGVWPQHF,TGTGCCAGCAGCTTAGCAGGGAGTGGGGTTTGGCCCCAGCATTTT
TRBV7-3,few,TRBJ2-3,TRBD2,CASSYPGRGNTQYF,TGTGCCAGCAGCTACCCCGGGAGGGGAAATACGCAGTATTTT
TRBV3-1,-,TRBJ1-2,-,CASSQAPGLYGYTF,TGTGCCAGCAGCCAGGCTCCAGGGTTATATGGCTACACCTTC
TRBV20-1,-,TRBJ2-5,TRBD2,CSARIAGKETQYF,TGCAGTGCTAGGATAGCGGGTAAAGAGACCCAGTACTTC
TRBV13,few,TRBJ1-1,TRBD1,CASSPGQGRDTEAFF,TGTGCCAGCAGCCCGGGACAGGGGAGGGACACTGAAGCTTTCTTT
TRBV27,-,TRBJ2-1,TRBD2,CASSFVGLAGAGNEQFF,TGTGCCAGCAGTTTCGTCGGACTAGCGGGTGCAGGCAATGAGCAGTTCTTC
TRBV3-1,many,TRBJ2-3,TRBD2,CASSQGGGHRVVTDTQYF,TGTGCCAGCAGCCAAGGCGGGGGGCACCGAGTAGTCACAGATACGCAGTATTTT
TRBV25-1,few,TRBJ1-2,-,CASSAGDSGYTF,TGTGCCAGCTCTGCAGGGGACTCTGGCTACACCTTC
TRBV24-1,-,TRBJ1-5,TRBD1,CATSDGQGASNQPQHF,TGTGCCACCAGTGATGGGCAGGGGGCTAGCAATCAGCCCCAGCATTTT
TRBV24-1,few,TRBJ2-1,-,CATSDPTSGYSYNEQFF,TGTGCCACCAGTGATCCGACCAGCGGGTACTCCTACAATGAGCAGTTCTTC
TRBV11-1,few,TRBJ2-7,TRBD2,CASSHGTSGALRSYEQYF,TGTGCCAGCAGCCACGGGACTAGCGGGGCCCTGCGCTCCTACGAGCAGTACTTC
TRBV7-8,-,TRBJ2-2,TRBD1,CASSLEVQGKTNTGELFF,TGTGCCAGCAGCTTAGAGGTACAGGGGAAAACAAACACCGGGGAGCTGTTTTTT
TRBV20-1,few,TRBJ2-7,-,CSAREKTYEQYF,TGCAGTGCTAGAGAAAAAACCTACGAGCAGTACTTC
TRBV15,-,TRBJ1-2,-,CATRHSQNYGYTF,TGTGCCACCAGGCATTCACAGAACTATGGCTACACCTTC
TRBV2,-,TRBJ2-7,TRBD1,CARDRGRPYEQYF,TGTGCCAGAGACAGGGGGCGCCCCTACGAGCAGTACTTC
TRBV7-3,-,TRBJ2-6,-,CASSSGPGKGANVLTF,TGTGCCAGCAGCTCGGGACCCGGGAAGGGGGCCAACGTCCTGACTTTC
TRBV20-1,few,TRBJ2-3,-,CSARAPEGLTTDTQYF,TGCAGTGCTAGAGCCCCCGAGGGGCTAACCACAGATACGCAGTATTTT
TRBV14,once,TRBJ2-2,TRBD1,CASSYRGQPNTGELFF,TGTGCCAGCAGCTATAGGGGACAGCCGAACACCGGGGAGCTGTTTTTT
TRBV28,-,TRBJ2-1,-,CASGPFDEQFF,TGTGCCAGCGGACCCTTCGATGAGCAGTTCTTC
TRBV20-1,-,TRBJ2-7,-,CSASTTARHEQYF,TGCAGTGCCTCCACGACCGCACGGCACGAGCAGTACTTC
TRBV20-1,-,TRBJ1-4,TRBD1,CSAQDTGGPNEKLFF,TGCAGTGCCCAAGATACAGGGGGCCCTAATGAAAAACTGTTTTTT
TRBV20-1,few,TRBJ2-7,-,CSATSGGSSLYEQYF,TGCAGTGCTACCTCGGGGGGCTCGTCCCTTTACGAGCAGTACTTC
TRBV7-8,many,TRBJ2-7,TRBD2,CASSSTFGEREIYEQYF,TGTGCCAGCAGCTCGACGTTTGGCGAGCGGGAGATCTACGAGCAGTACTTC
TRBV27,few,TRBJ2-5,-,CASREEGTTQETQYF,TGTGCCAGCAGAGAAGAAGGGACAACCCAAGAGACCCAGTACTTC
TRBV20-1,few,TRBJ2-7,-,CSASRPVDIYEQYF,TGCAGTGCTAGTCGGCCAGTCGACATCTACGAGCAGTACTTC
TRBV7-9,few,TRBJ2-5,-,CASLLGEGLVETQYF,TGTGCCAGCTTACTGGGTGAGGGGTTAGTGGAGACCCAGTACTTC
TRBV5-1,-,TRBJ1-2,TRBD1,CASSPNSDRPDIYGYTF,TGCGCCAGCAGTCCTAATTCGGACAGGCCGGACATCTATGGCTACACCTTC
TRBV28,-,TRBJ2-7,TRBD2,CASSPGRGTSGSYEQYF,TGTGCCAGCAGTCCGGGAAGGGGGACTAGCGGGAGTTACGAGCAGTACTTC
TRBV2,-,TRBJ2-1,-,CASIHRQYDEQFF,TGTGCCAGCATACACCGTCAATACGATGAGCAGTTCTTC
TRBV5-8,-,TRBJ2-1,-,CASSLLGRGTNEQFF,TGTGCCAGCAGCTTGCTCGGACGCGGCACCAATGAGCAGTTCTTC
TRBV2,-,TRBJ2-3,TRBD2,CASQAGGELRNTQYF,TGTGCCTCCCAGGCGGGGGGTGAACTAAGGAATACGCAGTATTTT
TRBV10-3,-,TRBJ2-5,TRBD1,CAIRRGDRGSWQYF,TGTGCCATCAGGAGAGGGGACAGGGGGTCCTGGCAGTACTTC
TRBV20-1,-,TRBJ1-1,-,CSARPQGRRLNTEAFF,TGCAGTGCTAGGCCTCAGGGACGGAGGTTGAACACTGAAGCTTTCTTT